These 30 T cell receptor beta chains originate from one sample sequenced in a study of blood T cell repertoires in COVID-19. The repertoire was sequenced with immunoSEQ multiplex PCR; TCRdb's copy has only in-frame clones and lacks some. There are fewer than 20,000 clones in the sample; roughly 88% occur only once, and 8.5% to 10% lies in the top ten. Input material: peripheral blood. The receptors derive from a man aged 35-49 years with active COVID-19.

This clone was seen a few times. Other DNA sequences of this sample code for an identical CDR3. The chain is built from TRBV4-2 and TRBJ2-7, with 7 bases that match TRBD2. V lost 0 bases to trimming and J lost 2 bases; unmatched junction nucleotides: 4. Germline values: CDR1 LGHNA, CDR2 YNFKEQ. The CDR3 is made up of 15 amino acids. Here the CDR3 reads CASSQEGGRAYEQYF. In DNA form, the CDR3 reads TGTGCCAGCAGCCAAGAGGGGGGGAGAGCCTACGAGCAGTACTTC.

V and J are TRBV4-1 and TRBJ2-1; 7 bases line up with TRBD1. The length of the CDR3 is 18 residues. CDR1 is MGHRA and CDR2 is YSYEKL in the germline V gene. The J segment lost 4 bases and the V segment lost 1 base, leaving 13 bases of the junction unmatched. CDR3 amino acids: CASSQGRVRGRLYNEQFF. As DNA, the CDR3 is TGCGCCAGCAGCCAAGGGAGAGTTAGGGGGCGTCTATACAATGAGCAGTTCTTC.

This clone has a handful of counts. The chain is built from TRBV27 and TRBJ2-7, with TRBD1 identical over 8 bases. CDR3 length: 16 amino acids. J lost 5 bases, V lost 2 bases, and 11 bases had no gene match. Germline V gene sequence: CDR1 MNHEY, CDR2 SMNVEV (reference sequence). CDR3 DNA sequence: TGTGCCAGCAGTTTACGGACAGGGATAGTAACCCACGAGCAGTACTTC. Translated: CASSLRTGIVTHEQYF.

The CDR3 coding sequence is TGCAGTGCTACGGGACAGCCCGAGTACACCTTC. Protein: CSATGQPEYTF. The V and J genes are TRBV20-1 and TRBJ1-2; 7 bases match TRBD1. The CDR3 totals 11 residues. Germline V gene lookup returns CDR1 DFQATT and CDR2 SNEGSKA (reference sequence). V gave up 4 bases and J gave up 11 bases; unmatched junction bases: 7.

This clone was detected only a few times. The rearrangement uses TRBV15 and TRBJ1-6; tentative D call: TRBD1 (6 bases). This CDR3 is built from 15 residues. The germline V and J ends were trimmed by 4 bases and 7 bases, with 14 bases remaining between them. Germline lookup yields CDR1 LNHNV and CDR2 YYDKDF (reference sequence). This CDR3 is CATSTEQGGNSPLHF. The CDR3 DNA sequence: TGTGCCACCAGCACAGAACAGGGTGGGAATTCACCCCTCCACTTT.

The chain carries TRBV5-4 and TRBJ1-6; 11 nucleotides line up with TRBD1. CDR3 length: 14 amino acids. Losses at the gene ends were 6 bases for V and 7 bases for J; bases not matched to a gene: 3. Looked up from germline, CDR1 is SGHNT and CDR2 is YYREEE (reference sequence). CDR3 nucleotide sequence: TGTGCCAGCACTTGGGACAGGGGGAATTCACCCCTCCACTTT. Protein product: CASTWDRGNSPLHF.

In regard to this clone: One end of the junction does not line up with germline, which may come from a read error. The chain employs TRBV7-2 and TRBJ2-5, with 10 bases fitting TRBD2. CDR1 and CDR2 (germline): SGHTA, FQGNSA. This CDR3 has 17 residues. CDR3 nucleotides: TGTGCCAGCAGCTTATCAGGACTAGCGGTACCTTTCCAAGAGGAGGACTTC. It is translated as CASSLSGLAVPFQEEDF.

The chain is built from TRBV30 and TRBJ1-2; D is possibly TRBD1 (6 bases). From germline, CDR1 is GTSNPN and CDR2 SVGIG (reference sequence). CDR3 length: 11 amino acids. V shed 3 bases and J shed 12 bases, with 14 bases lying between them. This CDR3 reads CAWSRGTGNTF. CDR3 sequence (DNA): TGTGCCTGGAGCAGGGGAACGGGTAACACCTTC. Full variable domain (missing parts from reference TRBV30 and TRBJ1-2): SQTIHQWPATLVQPVGSPLSLECTVEGTSNPNLYWYRQAAGRGLQLLFYSVGIGQISSEVPQNLSASRPQDRQFILSSKKLLLSDSGFYLCAWSRGTGNTFGSGTRLTVV.

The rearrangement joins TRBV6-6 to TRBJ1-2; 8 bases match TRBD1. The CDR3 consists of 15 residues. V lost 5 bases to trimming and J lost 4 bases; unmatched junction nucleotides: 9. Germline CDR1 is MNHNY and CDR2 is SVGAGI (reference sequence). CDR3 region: CASSNDRGATYGYTF. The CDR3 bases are TGTGCCAGCAGTAACGACAGGGGCGCGACCTATGGCTACACCTTC.

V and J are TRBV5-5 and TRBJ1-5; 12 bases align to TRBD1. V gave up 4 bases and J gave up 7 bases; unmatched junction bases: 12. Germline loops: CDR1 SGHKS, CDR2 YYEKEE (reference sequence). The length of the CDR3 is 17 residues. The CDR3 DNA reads TGTGCCAGCAGCCCCGGGACAGGGGGCTTGCTGGGACAGCCCCAGCATTTT. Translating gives CASSPGTGGLLGQPQHF.

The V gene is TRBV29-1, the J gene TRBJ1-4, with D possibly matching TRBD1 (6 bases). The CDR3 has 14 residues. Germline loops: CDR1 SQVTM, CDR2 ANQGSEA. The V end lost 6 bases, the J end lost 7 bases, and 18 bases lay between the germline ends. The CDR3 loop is CSVAPQGTGEKLFF. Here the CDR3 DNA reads TGCAGCGTCGCCCCGCAGGGGACGGGTGAAAAACTGTTTTTT.

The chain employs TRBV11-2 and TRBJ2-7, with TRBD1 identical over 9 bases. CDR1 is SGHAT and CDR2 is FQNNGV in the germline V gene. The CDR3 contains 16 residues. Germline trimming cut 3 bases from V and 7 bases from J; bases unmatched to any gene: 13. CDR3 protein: CASSFTYRGRRGEQYF. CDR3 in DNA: TGTGCCAGCAGCTTCACCTACAGGGGGCGCAGAGGGGAGCAGTACTTC.

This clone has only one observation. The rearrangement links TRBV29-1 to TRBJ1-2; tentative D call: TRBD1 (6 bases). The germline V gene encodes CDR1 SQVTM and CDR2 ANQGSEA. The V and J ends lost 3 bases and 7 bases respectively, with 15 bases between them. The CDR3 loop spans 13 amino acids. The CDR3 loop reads CSVDVVGGGGYTF. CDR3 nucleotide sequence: TGCAGCGTTGATGTAGTAGGGGGTGGTGGCTACACCTTC.

CDR3 DNA sequence: TGTGCCAGCAGTGAATTCTCTCAGGGTAGTACAGATACGCAGTATTTT. Translation: CASSEFSQGSTDTQYF. V usage is TRBV6-1 and J usage is TRBJ2-3; D is possibly TRBD1 (5 bases). The V end was cut by 2 bases, the J end by 3 bases, with 15 bases between. Germline V gene lookup returns CDR1 MNHNS and CDR2 SASEGT. The CDR3 consists of 16 residues.

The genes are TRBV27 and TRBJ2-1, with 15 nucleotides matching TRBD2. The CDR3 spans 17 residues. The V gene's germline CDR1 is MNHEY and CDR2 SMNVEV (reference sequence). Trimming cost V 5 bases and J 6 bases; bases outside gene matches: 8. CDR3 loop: CASSPGTSGRTTNEQFF. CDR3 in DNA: TGTGCCAGCAGTCCCGGGACTAGCGGGAGGACAACCAATGAGCAGTTCTTC.

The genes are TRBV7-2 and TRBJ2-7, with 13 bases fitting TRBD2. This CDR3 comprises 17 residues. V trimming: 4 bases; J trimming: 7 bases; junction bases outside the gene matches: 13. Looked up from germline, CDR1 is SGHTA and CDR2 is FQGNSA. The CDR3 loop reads CASSSRLTSGRAEEQYF. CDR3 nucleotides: TGTGCCAGCAGCTCGCGACTCACTAGCGGGAGGGCCGAGGAGCAGTACTTC. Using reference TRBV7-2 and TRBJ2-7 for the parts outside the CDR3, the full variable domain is GAGVSQSPSNKVTEKGKDVELRCDPISGHTALYWYRQSLGQGLEFLIYFQGNSAPDKSGLPSDRFSAERTGGSVSTLTIQRTQQEDSAVYLCASSSRLTSGRAEEQYFGPGTRLTVT.

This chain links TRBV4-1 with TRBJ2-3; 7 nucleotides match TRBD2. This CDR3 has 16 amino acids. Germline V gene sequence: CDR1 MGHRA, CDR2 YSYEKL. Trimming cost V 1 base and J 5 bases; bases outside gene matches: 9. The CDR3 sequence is CASSQVSGGSVDTQYF. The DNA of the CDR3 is TGCGCCAGCAGCCAAGTCTCCGGCGGGAGTGTAGATACGCAGTATTTT.

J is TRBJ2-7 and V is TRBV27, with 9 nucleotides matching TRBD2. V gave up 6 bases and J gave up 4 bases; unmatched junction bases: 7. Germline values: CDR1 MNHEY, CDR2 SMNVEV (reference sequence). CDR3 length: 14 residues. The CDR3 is CASRPGLASYEQYF. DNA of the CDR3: TGTGCCAGCAGACCGGGACTAGCCTCGTACGAGCAGTACTTC.

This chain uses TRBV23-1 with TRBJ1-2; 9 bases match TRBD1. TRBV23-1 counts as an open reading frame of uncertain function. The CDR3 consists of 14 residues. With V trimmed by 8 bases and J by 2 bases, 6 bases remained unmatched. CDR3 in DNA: TGCGCCAGCGCCACGGGGACAGGGAACTATGGCTACACCTTC. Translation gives CASATGTGNYGYTF.

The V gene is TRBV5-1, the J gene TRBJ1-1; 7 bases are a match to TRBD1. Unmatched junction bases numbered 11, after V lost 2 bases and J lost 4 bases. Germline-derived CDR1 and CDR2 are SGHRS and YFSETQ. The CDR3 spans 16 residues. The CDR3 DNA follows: TGCGCCAGCAGCTTAACAGGGGCCGGGGTGGGCACTGAAGCTTTCTTT. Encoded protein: CASSLTGAGVGTEAFF. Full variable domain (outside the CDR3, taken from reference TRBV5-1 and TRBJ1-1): KAGVTQTPRYLIKTRGQQVTLSCSPISGHRSVSWYQQTPGQGLQFLFEYFSETQRNKGNFPGRFSGRQFSNSRSEMNVSTLELGDSALYLCASSLTGAGVGTEAFFGQGTRLTVV.

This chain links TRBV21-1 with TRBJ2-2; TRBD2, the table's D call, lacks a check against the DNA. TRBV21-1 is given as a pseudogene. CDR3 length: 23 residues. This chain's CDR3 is CASSNLFLCLRAGRVHFTGELFF. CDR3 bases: TGTGCCAGCAGCAATTTATTTTTATGCCTCAGGGCCGGGAGGGTCCATTTCACCGGGGAGCTGTTTTTT.

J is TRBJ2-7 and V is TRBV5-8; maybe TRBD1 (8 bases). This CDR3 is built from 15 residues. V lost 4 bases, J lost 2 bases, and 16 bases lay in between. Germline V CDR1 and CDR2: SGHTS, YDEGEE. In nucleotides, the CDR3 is TGTGCCAGCAGCCGGCGGGGGACAGGAGCCTACGAGCAGTACTTC. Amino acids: CASSRRGTGAYEQYF. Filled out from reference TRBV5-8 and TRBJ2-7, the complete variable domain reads EAGVTQSPTHLIKTRGQQATLRCSPISGHTSVYWYQQALGLGLQFLLWYDEGEERNRGNFPPRFSGRQFPNYSSELNVNALELEDSALYLCASSRRGTGAYEQYFGPGTRLTVT.

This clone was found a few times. DNA for the CDR3: TGTGCCAGCAGCTCCTCGGCCAGGACAGGGGTCTACGAGCAGTACTTC. Protein sequence: CASSSSARTGVYEQYF. The gene calls are TRBV7-2 and TRBJ2-7, with 9 bases that match TRBD1. The CDR3 contains 16 residues. Germline V CDR1 and CDR2: SGHTA, FQGNSA. The J segment lost 3 bases and the V segment lost 4 bases, leaving 10 bases of the junction unmatched.

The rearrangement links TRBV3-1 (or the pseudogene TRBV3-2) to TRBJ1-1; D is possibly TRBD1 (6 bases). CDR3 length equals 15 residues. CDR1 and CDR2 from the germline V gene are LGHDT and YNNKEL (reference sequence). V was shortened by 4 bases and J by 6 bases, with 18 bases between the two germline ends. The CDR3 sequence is CASSLSTGWGAEAFF. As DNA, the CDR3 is TGTGCCAGCAGCCTCTCAACAGGGTGGGGTGCTGAAGCTTTCTTT.

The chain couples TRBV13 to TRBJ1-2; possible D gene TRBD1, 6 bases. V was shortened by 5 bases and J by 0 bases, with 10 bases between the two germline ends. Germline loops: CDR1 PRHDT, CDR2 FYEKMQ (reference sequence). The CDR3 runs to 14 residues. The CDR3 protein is CASSVRGSNYGYTF. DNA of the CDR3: TGTGCCAGCAGCGTCAGGGGCTCTAACTATGGCTACACCTTC.

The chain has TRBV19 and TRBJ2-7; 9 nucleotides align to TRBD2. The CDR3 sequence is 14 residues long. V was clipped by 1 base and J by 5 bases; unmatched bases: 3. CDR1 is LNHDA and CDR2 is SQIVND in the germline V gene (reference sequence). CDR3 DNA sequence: TGTGCCAGTAGTATAGTTAGCGGGAGTAACGAGCAGTACTTC. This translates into CASSIVSGSNEQYF.

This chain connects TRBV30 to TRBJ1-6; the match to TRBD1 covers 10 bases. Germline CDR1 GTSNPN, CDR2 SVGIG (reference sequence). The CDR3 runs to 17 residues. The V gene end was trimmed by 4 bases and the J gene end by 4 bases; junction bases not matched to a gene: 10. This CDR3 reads CAWTPDRGPPYNSPLHF. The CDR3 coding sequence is TGTGCCTGGACTCCAGACAGGGGGCCACCTTATAATTCACCCCTCCACTTT. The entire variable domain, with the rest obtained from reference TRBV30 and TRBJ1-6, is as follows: SQTIHQWPATLVQPVGSPLSLECTVEGTSNPNLYWYRQAAGRGLQLLFYSVGIGQISSEVPQNLSASRPQDRQFILSSKKLLLSDSGFYLCAWTPDRGPPYNSPLHFGNGTRLTVT.

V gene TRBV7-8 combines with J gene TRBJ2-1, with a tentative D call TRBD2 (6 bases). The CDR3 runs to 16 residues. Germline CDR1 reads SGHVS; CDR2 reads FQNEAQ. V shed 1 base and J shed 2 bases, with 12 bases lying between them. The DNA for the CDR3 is TGTGCCAGCAGCTTAGTTCTAGCGTCTACCTACAATGAGCAGTTCTTC. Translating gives CASSLVLASTYNEQFF.

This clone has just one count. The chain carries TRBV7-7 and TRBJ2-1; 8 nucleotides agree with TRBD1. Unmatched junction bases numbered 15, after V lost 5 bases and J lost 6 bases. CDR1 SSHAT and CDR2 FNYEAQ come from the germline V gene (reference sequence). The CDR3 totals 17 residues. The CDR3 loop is CASSAFPQGAIGNEQFF. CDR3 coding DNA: TGTGCCAGCAGCGCCTTCCCGCAGGGGGCCATTGGCAATGAGCAGTTCTTC.

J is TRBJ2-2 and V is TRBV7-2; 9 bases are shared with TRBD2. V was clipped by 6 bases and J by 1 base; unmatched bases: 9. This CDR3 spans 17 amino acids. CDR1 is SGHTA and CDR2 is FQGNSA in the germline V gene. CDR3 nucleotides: TGTGCCAGCAGAAGAGGTTCTAGCGGGATGAACACCGGGGAGCTGTTTTTT. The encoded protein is CASRRGSSGMNTGELFF.